The clone carrying this TCR beta chain came up a few times. This specimen belongs to a study of patients and donors after allogeneic stem cell transplantation. TCRdb re-analysed the RT-PCR reads in MiXCR, keeping a single row per CDR3 protein. This sample has about 960,000 distinct CDR3 sequences, with roughly 18% found just once. V shed 3 bases and J shed 0 bases, with 12 bases lying between them. This CDR3 has 16 residues. This TCR came from a human donor who was either an allogeneic HSCT recipient or a stem cell or donor lymphocyte infusion donor (not recorded which). It is not recorded whose cells these are; they may come from a transplant donor. Sequencing input: blood, either unsorted or a sorted T cell fraction (not recorded which). The chain links TRBV12-3 or TRBV12-4 to TRBJ1-5, with a possible D match to TRBD1 (6 bases). CDR3: CASSFGQLNSNQPQHF. CDR3 nucleotides: TGTGCCAGCAGTTTCGGACAGTTGAATAGCAATCAGCCCCAGCATTTT.